One and the same sample provided the 15 T cell receptor beta chains below, sequenced in a study of CD8+ T cells in alopecia areata. Treatment in this sample: oral pan-JAK inhibitor, 5-10 mg twice daily. Extracted RNA was reverse transcribed, and the resulting cDNA served as sequencing template. Sequenced by immunoSEQ multiplex PCR; TCRdb stores in-frame clones only, minus some. The profile shows approximately 160,000 clones, about 60% of them singletons. The sequences come from CD4+ T cells sorted from blood, collected at week 24, from a patient treated with tofacitinib. The source of these receptors is a human donor with alopecia areata.

The rearrangement uses TRBV9 and TRBJ2-7, with 7 positions matching TRBD1. V trimming: 2 bases; J trimming: 2 bases; junction bases outside the gene matches: 7. The CDR3 loop spans 15 amino acids. Germline V gene data show CDR1 as SGDLS and CDR2 as YYNGEE. The CDR3 loop is CASSVGTELTYEQYF. DNA for the CDR3: TGTGCCAGCAGCGTGGGGACAGAACTTACCTACGAGCAGTACTTC.

DNA for the CDR3: TGTGCCAGCAGCTATCGACCCGTACCGAGCAACACCGGGGAGCTGTTTTTT. The encoded protein is CASSYRPVPSNTGELFF. The gene calls are TRBV11-2 and TRBJ2-2; D ambiguous. This CDR3 is built from 17 residues. V lost 4 bases, J lost 2 bases, and 17 bases lay in between. Germline CDR1 SGHAT, CDR2 FQNNGV.

The rearrangement joins TRBV10-3 to TRBJ2-7; D gene uncertain. Germline values: CDR1 ENHRY, CDR2 SYGVKD. The CDR3 loop spans 12 amino acids. V gave up 4 bases and J gave up 2 bases, with 6 bases separating them. The DNA of the CDR3 is TGTGCCATCAGTGCGAACACCTACGAGCAGTACTTC. Amino acids: CAISANTYEQYF.

The chain combines TRBV30 with TRBJ2-6; D call uncertain. In germline, CDR1 is GTSNPN, CDR2 SVGIG (reference sequence). This CDR3 has 12 amino acids. Trimming removed 8 bases at V and 2 bases at J, with 7 bases between. The DNA for the CDR3 is TGTGCCACAATGACTGGGGCCAACGTCCTGACTTTC. Amino acid sequence: CATMTGANVLTF.

The chain couples TRBV6-5 to TRBJ2-1, with D possibly matching TRBD1 (5 bases). This CDR3 is built from 15 residues. Between the trimmed V and J ends, which lost 7 bases and 5 bases, there was a span of 18 bases. Per the germline V gene, CDR1 is MNHEY and CDR2 is SVGAGI. The CDR3, as DNA: TGTGCCAGCACTAATCTGGGGCGCTGGGACAATGAGCAGTTCTTC. Translated, it gives CASTNLGRWDNEQFF.

This rearrangement joins TRBV10-3 to TRBJ2-7; D may be TRBD1 (5 bases). The ends were cut back, 6 bases at V and 5 bases at J, with 14 bases in the middle. The V gene's germline CDR1 is ENHRY and CDR2 SYGVKD. This CDR3 has 13 amino acids. CDR3 protein: CAIRAQGSDEQYF. The DNA of the CDR3 is TGTGCCATCAGGGCCCAGGGCAGCGACGAGCAGTACTTC.

The rearrangement joins TRBV29-1 to TRBJ2-7; 10 bases align to TRBD1. This CDR3 has 14 amino acids. The V segment lost 4 bases and the J segment 5 bases; nucleotides outside the gene matches: 8. Per the germline V gene, CDR1 is SQVTM and CDR2 is ANQGSEA. The DNA for the CDR3 is TGCAGCGTTGTTATGGCCGGGACAGGGGACGAGCAGTACTTC. Protein product: CSVVMAGTGDEQYF.

This clone was picked up a small number of times. V gene TRBV29-1 combines with J gene TRBJ2-1, with D possibly being TRBD1 (6 bases). The CDR3 runs 15 residues. The V end lost 3 bases, the J end lost 1 base, and 13 bases lay between the germline ends. Germline CDR1 is SQVTM and CDR2 is ANQGSEA. CDR3 sequence (DNA): TGCAGCGTTGAGGGTACCGGGACATCCTACAATGAGCAGTTCTTC. Translating gives CSVEGTGTSYNEQFF.

This clone occurred a few times. V is TRBV6-5 and J is TRBJ1-5, with D possibly being TRBD1 (6 bases). This CDR3 region has 13 residues. Between the trimmed V and J ends, which lost 7 bases and 5 bases, there was a span of 12 bases. CDR1 MNHEY and CDR2 SVGAGI come from the germline V gene. The chain's CDR3 is CASTGGGDQPQHF. Here the CDR3 DNA reads TGTGCCAGCACCGGGGGCGGGGATCAGCCCCAGCATTTT.

This chain joins TRBV25-1 and TRBJ1-2; unclear D gene. The CDR3 consists of 11 residues. Germline values: CDR1 MGHDK, CDR2 SYGVNS. The V end was cut by 5 bases, the J end by 7 bases, with 8 bases between. CDR3 sequence (DNA): TGTGCCAGCAGTAGTGGGTCTGGCTACACCTTC. Encoded protein: CASSSGSGYTF.

The gene calls are TRBV11-3 and TRBJ2-5; a possible D gene is TRBD1 (6 bases). The germline V gene encodes CDR1 SGHNT and CDR2 YENEEA. Trimming stripped 6 bases from V and 5 bases from J, with 16 bases between. CDR3 length: 14 residues. As DNA, the CDR3 is TGTGCCAGCAGTTCACAGGGTATTGGCGAGACCCAGTACTTC. This gives the protein CASSSQGIGETQYF.

The genes are TRBV30 and TRBJ2-2; D ambiguous. With 3 bases removed from V and 5 bases from J, the gap between germline ends came to 10 bases. The CDR3 covers 13 residues. Germline CDR1 is GTSNPN and CDR2 is SVGIG (reference sequence). CDR3 loop: CAWRLTQTGELFF. CDR3 DNA: TGTGCCTGGAGACTTACACAAACCGGGGAGCTGTTTTTT.

The chain combines TRBV12-5 with TRBJ1-1; no firm D call. V lost 1 base and J 1 base, leaving 10 bases between the germline ends. CDR1 and CDR2 (germline): LGHNT, FRNRAP. The CDR3 is 15 amino acids. CDR3 DNA sequence: TGTGCTAGTGGTTTGGCCCTTAGCGGGAACACTGAAGCTTTCTTT. It is translated as CASGLALSGNTEAFF.

This chain joins TRBV7-2 and TRBJ2-5, with 9 positions matching TRBD1. After removal of 6 bases from V and 4 bases from J, the junction contained 6 bases not matched to a gene. The CDR3 contains 14 residues. Germline V gene sequence: CDR1 SGHTA, CDR2 FQGNSA. CDR3 coding DNA: TGTGCCAGCAGACCCCGGGACAGGGCAGAGACCCAGTACTTC. It specifies CASRPRDRAETQYF.

The chain uses TRBV5-1 and TRBJ2-2, with 8 bases identical to TRBD1. Germline CDR1 and CDR2: SGHRS and YFSETQ. V was clipped by 3 bases and J by 4 bases; unmatched bases: 5. CDR3 size: 15 residues. Here the CDR3 reads CASSWGTGSTGELFF. For the CDR3, the DNA is TGCGCCAGCAGCTGGGGGACAGGTTCCACCGGGGAGCTGTTTTTT.